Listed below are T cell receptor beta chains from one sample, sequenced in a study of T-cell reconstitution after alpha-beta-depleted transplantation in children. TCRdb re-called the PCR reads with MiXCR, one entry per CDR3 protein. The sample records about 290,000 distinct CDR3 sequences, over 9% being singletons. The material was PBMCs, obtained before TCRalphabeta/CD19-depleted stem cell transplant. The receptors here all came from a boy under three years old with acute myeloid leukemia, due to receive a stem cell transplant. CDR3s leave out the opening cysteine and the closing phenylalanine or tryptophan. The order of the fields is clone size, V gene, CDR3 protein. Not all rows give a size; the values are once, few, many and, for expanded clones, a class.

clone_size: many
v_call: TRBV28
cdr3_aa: ASSTYRGTGEQF

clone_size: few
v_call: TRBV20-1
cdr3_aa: SARDLSGPDYEQY

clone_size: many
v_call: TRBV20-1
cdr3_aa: SAGGGVGSYNEQF

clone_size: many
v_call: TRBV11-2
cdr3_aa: AIKAGELF

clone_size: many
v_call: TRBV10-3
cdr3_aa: AIRLAGGGSSYNEQF

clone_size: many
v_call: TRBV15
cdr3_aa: ATSRDLGGTTEAF

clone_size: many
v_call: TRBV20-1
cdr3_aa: SARDLERSSYNEQF

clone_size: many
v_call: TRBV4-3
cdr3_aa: ASSPEGEAGANVLT

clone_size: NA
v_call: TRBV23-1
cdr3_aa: ASTLLDSQY

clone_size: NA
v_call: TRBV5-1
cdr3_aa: ASSLNSPGQEQY

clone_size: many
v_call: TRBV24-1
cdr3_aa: ATSDQDRGGYNEQF

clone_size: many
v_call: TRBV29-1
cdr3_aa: SVALLGDTGELF

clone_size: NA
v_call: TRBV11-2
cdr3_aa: ASSLVSSGTSTDTQY

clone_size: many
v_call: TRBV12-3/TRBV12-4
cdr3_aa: ASSFGVVGYGYT

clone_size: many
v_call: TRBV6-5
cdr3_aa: ASSYGVAYGYT

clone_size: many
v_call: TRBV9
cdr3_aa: ASSVGDRGGISYEQY

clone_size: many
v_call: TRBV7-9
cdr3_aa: ASRNRDRSYNEQF

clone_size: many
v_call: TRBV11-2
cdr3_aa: ASSPLARYNEQF

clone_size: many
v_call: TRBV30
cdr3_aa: AWSVGGQETQY

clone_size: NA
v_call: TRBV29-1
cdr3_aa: SAVWGHRRQYNEQF

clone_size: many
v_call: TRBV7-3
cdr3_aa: ASISVKGQETQY

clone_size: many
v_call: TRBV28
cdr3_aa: ASSPKAGAYNEQF

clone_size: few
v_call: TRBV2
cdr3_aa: ASALTPGRGELF

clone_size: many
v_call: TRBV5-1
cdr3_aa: ASSLAWGLRYNEQF

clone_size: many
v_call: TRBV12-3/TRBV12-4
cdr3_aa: ASSFVGVTGELF

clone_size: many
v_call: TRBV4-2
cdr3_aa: ASSQESGLAGDYEQY

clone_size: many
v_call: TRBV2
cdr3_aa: ASSGGEELF

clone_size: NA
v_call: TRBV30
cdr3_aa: AWSDSYEQY

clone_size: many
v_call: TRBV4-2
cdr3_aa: ASSQIPSDEQF

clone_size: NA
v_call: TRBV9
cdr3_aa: ASTAGQQNTEAF

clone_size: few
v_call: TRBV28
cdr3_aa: ASSTQVEAQY

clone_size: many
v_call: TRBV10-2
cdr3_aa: ASSWDGETQY

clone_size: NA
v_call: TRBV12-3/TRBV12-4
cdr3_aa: ASSPYGAWGETQY

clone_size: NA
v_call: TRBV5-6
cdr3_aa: ASSLAGGMHYEQY

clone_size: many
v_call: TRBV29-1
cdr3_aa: SVAGGTGGTDTQY

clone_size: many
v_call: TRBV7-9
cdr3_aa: ASSSRTVSYEQY

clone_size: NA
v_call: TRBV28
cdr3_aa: ASSSMGVKSKEQY

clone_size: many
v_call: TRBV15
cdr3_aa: ATSRGTGVPGELF

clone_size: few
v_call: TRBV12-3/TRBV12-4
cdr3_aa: ASSLAGSLGETQY

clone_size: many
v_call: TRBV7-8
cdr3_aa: ASKLRDSGNTIY

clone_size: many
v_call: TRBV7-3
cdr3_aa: ASSLAGVVTDTQY

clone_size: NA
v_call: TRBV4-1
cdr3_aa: ASSQDPGGSSYEQY

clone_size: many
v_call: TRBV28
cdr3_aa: ASSFSGGANYGYT

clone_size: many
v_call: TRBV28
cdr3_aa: ASSPWTGANSPLH

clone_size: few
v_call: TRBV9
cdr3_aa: ASSPGLAGTGELF

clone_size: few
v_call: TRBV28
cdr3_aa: ASSPPGGPRQETQY

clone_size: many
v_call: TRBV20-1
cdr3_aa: SARGSWGKEETQY

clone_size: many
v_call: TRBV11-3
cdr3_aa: ASRRLRTDTQY

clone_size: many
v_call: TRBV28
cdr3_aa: ASSLYGSKGGELF

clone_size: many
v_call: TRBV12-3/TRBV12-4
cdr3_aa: ASSLVPDSINNEQF

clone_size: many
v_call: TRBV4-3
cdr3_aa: ASSRTSGRTDTQY

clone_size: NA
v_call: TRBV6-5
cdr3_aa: ASSYRRTGTRDTQY

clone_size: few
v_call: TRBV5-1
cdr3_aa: ASNREPGGQSHTDTQY

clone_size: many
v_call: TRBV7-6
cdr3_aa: ASSFIGTGPYEQY

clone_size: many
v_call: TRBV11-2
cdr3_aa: ASSFPNRVGTEAF